The source of this TCR beta chain is a study of T cells in Graves' hyperthyroidism and ophthalmopathy. Patients were aged 18 to 65, had disease duration under 2 months, and had newly diagnosed hyperthyroidism. Patients were excluded because of uncontrolled infection, other autoimmune disease, pregnancy or lactation. Each diagnosis drew on symptoms, thyroxine, TRAb, thyroid ultrasound and orbital computed tomography findings. Amplified TCR beta CDR3 regions came from RNA transcripts. In the first-round RT-PCR of the TCR CDR3, the HTBI primer set was used. TCRdb analysed the multiplex PCR reads with MiXCR anew, one entry per CDR3 protein. Of hundreds of thousands of distinct CDR3 sequences in the sample, approximately 15% were seen once. V was pared by 8 bases and J by 5 bases, with 9 bases between. CDR1 is SNHLY and CDR2 is FYNNEI in the germline V gene. This CDR3 is 12 amino acids long.

The rearrangement uses TRBV2 and TRBJ2-2; a possible D gene is TRBD1 (5 bases). The sequence was collected from a woman aged 18-29 years with Graves' hyperthyroidism. Input material: blood. CDR3 protein: CASFDRTGELFF. The CDR3 coding sequence is TGTGCCAGCTTCGACAGAACCGGGGAGCTGTTTTTT.